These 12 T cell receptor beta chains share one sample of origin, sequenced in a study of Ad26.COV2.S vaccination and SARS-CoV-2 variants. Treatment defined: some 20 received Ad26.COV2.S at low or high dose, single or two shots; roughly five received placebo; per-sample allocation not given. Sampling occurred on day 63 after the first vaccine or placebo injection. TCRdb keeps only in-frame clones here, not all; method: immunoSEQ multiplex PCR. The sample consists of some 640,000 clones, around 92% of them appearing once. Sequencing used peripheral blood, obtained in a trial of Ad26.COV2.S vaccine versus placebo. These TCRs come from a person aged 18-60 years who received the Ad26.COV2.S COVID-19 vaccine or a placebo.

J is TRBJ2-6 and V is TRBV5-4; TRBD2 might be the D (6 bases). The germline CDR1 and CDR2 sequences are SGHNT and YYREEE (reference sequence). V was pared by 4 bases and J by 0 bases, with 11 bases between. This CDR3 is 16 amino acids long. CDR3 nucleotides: TGTGCCAGCAGCGCCTTCGGGAGCTCTGGGGCCAACGTCCTGACTTTC. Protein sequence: CASSAFGSSGANVLTF.

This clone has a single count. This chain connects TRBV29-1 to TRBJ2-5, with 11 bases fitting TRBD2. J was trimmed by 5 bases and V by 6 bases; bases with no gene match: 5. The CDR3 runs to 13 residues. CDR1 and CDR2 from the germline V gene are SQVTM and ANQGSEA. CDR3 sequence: CSVVTSGVETQYF. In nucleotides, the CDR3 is TGCAGCGTGGTGACTAGCGGGGTGGAGACCCAGTACTTC.

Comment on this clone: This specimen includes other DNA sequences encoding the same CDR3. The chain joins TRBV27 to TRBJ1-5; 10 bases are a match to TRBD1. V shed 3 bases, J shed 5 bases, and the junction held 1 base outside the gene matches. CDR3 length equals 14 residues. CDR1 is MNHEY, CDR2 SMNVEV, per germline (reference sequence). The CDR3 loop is CASSLGQGYQPQHF. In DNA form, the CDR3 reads TGTGCCAGCAGTTTGGGACAGGGGTATCAGCCCCAGCATTTT.

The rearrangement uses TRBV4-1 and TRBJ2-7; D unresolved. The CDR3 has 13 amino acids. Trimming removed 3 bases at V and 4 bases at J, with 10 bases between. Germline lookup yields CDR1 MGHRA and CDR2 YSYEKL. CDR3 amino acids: CASSHPGPYEQYF. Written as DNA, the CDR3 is TGCGCCAGCAGCCACCCCGGGCCTTACGAGCAGTACTTC.

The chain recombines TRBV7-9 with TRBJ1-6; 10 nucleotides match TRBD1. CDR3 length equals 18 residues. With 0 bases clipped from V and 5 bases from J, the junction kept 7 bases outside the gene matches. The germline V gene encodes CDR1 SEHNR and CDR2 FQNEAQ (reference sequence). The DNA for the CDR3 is TGTGCCAGCAGCTTAGCGGAGGACAGGGGGTCGGATAATTCACCCCTCCACTTT. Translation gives CASSLAEDRGSDNSPLHF.

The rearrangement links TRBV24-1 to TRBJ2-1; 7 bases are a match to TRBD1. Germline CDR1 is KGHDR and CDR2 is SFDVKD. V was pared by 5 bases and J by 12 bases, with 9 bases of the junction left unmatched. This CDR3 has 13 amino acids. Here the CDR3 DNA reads TGTGCCACCAGTGTTACTAAAGGGGACAGGCAGTTCTTC. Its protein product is CATSVTKGDRQFF.

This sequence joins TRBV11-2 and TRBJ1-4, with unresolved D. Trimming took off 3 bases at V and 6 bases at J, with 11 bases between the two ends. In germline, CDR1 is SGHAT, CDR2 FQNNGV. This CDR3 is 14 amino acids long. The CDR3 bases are TGTGCCAGCAGCTTCGCCGGCGGGGATGAAAAACTGTTTTTT. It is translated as CASSFAGGDEKLFF.

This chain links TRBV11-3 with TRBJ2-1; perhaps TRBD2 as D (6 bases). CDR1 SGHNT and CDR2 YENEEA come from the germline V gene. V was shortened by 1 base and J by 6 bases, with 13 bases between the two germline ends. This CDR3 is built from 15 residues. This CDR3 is CASSLGLVSSNEQFF. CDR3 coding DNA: TGTGCCAGCAGCTTAGGACTAGTCTCATCCAATGAGCAGTTCTTC.

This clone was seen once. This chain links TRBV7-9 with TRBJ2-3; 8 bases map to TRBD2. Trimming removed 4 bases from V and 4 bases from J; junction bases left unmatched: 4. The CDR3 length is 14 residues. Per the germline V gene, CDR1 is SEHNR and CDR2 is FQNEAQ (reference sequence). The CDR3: CASSSGLAPDTQYF. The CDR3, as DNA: TGTGCCAGCAGCTCAGGACTAGCACCAGATACGCAGTATTTT.

This CDR3 is CASSLGGSGGFNEQYF. The CDR3 bases are TGTGCCAGCAGCTTAGGCGGTAGCGGAGGGTTTAACGAGCAGTACTTC. V is TRBV7-9 and J is TRBJ2-7, with D maybe TRBD2 (6 bases). Trimming cost V 1 base and J 5 bases, with 18 bases left between them. This CDR3 region has 16 residues. The germline V gene encodes CDR1 SEHNR and CDR2 FQNEAQ (reference sequence).

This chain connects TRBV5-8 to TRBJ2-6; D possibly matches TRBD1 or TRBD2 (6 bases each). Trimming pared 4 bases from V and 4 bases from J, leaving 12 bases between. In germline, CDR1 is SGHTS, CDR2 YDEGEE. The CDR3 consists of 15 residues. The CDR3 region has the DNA TGTGCCAGCAGCCGCGGGACAACCGGGGCCAACGTCCTGACTTTC. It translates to CASSRGTTGANVLTF.

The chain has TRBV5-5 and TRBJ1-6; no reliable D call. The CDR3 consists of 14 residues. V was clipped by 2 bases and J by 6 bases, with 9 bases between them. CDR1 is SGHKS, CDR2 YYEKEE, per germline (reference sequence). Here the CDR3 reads CASSLPGINSPLHF. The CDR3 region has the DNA TGTGCCAGCAGCTTACCAGGAATTAATTCACCCCTCCACTTT.